A selection of T cell receptor beta chains follows, all from one sample in a study of cytomegalovirus exposure and HLA in healthy donors. Some clones are missing from TCRdb's copy, which holds only in-frame ones; the method was immunoSEQ multiplex PCR. The repertoire consists of about 170,000 clones, with more than 80% occurring once and the leading ten covering roughly 0.69%. The sequenced material came from PBMCs. These receptors all come from a woman between 18 and 29 years old in good health and CMV-seronegative. Each CDR3 is given with its conserved first and last residue. The D gene is left open where the match is weak. Some rows have no size entry. The others give once, few or many, or a class for an expanded clone.

v_call: TRBV29-1; clone_size: -; d_call: -; j_call: TRBJ2-7; cdr3_nt: TGCAGCGCCGGAACTGGGGGGTTTCCCTACGAGCAGTACTTC; cdr3_aa: CSAGTGGFPYEQYF
v_call: TRBV10-3; clone_size: few; d_call: TRBD1; j_call: TRBJ2-7; cdr3_nt: TGTGCCAGCAGTTACGTCACCGGGACAGGGGGCTACGAGCAGTACTTC; cdr3_aa: CASSYVTGTGGYEQYF
v_call: TRBV18; clone_size: -; d_call: -; j_call: TRBJ2-2; cdr3_nt: TGTGCCAGCTCACCAATTGGGCAGTGGAACACCGGGGAGCTGTTTTTT; cdr3_aa: CASSPIGQWNTGELFF
v_call: TRBV19; clone_size: few; d_call: TRBD1; j_call: TRBJ1-1; cdr3_nt: TGTGCCAGTAGAACAGGGGCGGTGAACACTGAAGCTTTCTTT; cdr3_aa: CASRTGAVNTEAFF
v_call: TRBV7-9; clone_size: -; d_call: -; j_call: TRBJ2-7; cdr3_nt: TGTGCCAGCAGCCTTAAACCGGGACACAACTCCTACGAGCAGTACTTC; cdr3_aa: CASSLKPGHNSYEQYF
v_call: TRBV28; clone_size: -; d_call: TRBD2; j_call: TRBJ2-7; cdr3_nt: TGTGCCAGTTGGGCTAGCGGGAGTCCAGACTACGAGCAGTACTTC; cdr3_aa: CASWASGSPDYEQYF
v_call: TRBV7-9; clone_size: -; d_call: -; j_call: TRBJ1-3; cdr3_nt: TGTGCCAGCAGCTTCCCAGGGGTTGCGGCTGGAAACACCATATATTTT; cdr3_aa: CASSFPGVAAGNTIYF
v_call: TRBV4-2; clone_size: few; d_call: -; j_call: TRBJ2-3; cdr3_nt: TGTGCCAGCAGCCGAACAGTGGGCACAGATACGCAGTATTTT; cdr3_aa: CASSRTVGTDTQYF
v_call: TRBV5-1; clone_size: -; d_call: -; j_call: TRBJ1-3; cdr3_nt: TGCGCCAGCAGCTTGGACCCCAGAGGAAACACCATATATTTT; cdr3_aa: CASSLDPRGNTIYF
v_call: TRBV19; clone_size: -; d_call: -; j_call: TRBJ1-2; cdr3_nt: TGTGCCAGTAGTATGCGGCAGCGGAACTATGGCTACACCTTC; cdr3_aa: CASSMRQRNYGYTF
v_call: TRBV29-1; clone_size: -; d_call: -; j_call: TRBJ2-2; cdr3_nt: TGCAGCGTTGAAGATTGGAGGAAACCGAACACCGGGGAGCTGTTTTTT; cdr3_aa: CSVEDWRKPNTGELFF
v_call: TRBV14; clone_size: few; d_call: TRBD2; j_call: TRBJ2-5; cdr3_nt: TGTGCCAGCAGCCAACCCGGGCTGGGCGGGAGATTGGGGGAGACCCAGTACTTC; cdr3_aa: CASSQPGLGGRLGETQYF
v_call: TRBV6-1; clone_size: -; d_call: -; j_call: TRBJ1-2; cdr3_nt: TGTGCCAGCAGTGAAGTTCAGTCTTTTAACTATGGCTACACCTTC; cdr3_aa: CASSEVQSFNYGYTF
v_call: TRBV11-3; clone_size: -; d_call: -; j_call: TRBJ2-7; cdr3_nt: TGTGCCAGCAGCGTGGTGGAAGCTGGGACTTCCCCCGGGGAGCAGTACTTC; cdr3_aa: CASSVVEAGTSPGEQYF
v_call: TRBV13; clone_size: few; d_call: -; j_call: TRBJ2-3; cdr3_nt: TGTGCCAGCAGCTTGGGGGGGCAGCCAGATACGCAGTATTTT; cdr3_aa: CASSLGGQPDTQYF
v_call: TRBV28; clone_size: -; d_call: TRBD1; j_call: TRBJ2-7; cdr3_nt: TGTGCCAGCAGTAACAGGGGGCTTCCCTACGAGCAGTACTTC; cdr3_aa: CASSNRGLPYEQYF
v_call: TRBV5-4; clone_size: -; d_call: -; j_call: TRBJ2-1; cdr3_nt: TGTGCCAGCAGCTTCTCCCTAGACAGGGCGGGGGGCAACAATGAGCAGTTCTTC; cdr3_aa: CASSFSLDRAGGNNEQFF
v_call: TRBV7-2; clone_size: -; d_call: TRBD1; j_call: TRBJ2-7; cdr3_nt: TGTGCCAGCAGCTTAGCATCGACAGGGGGAGGCGAGCAGTACTTC; cdr3_aa: CASSLASTGGGEQYF
v_call: TRBV2; clone_size: -; d_call: -; j_call: TRBJ2-7; cdr3_nt: TGTGCCAGCAGTGCAGGCAACCCTACCTACGAGCAGTACTTC; cdr3_aa: CASSAGNPTYEQYF
v_call: TRBV30; clone_size: -; d_call: -; j_call: TRBJ2-6; cdr3_nt: TGTGCCTGGAGGAGGAGATCTGGGGCCAACGTCCTGACTTTC; cdr3_aa: CAWRRRSGANVLTF
v_call: TRBV6-1; clone_size: -; d_call: TRBD1; j_call: TRBJ2-7; cdr3_nt: TGTGCCAGCAGTGAAGGACAGGGGCGAAGGGAGTTCTACGAGCAATACTTC; cdr3_aa: CASSEGQGRREFYEQYF
v_call: TRBV4-3; clone_size: few; d_call: -; j_call: TRBJ1-4; cdr3_nt: TGCGCCAGCAGCCAAGGAGACAGGAGTCATGAAAAACTGTTTTTT; cdr3_aa: CASSQGDRSHEKLFF
v_call: TRBV9; clone_size: -; d_call: -; j_call: TRBJ2-1; cdr3_nt: TGTGCCAGCAGCGCCGGATCACAGGGTTTTGGGGAGCAGTTCTTC; cdr3_aa: CASSAGSQGFGEQFF
v_call: TRBV5-6; clone_size: -; d_call: TRBD1; j_call: TRBJ2-7; cdr3_nt: TGTGCCAGCAGCTTACAGGGGAGGCAGTACTTC; cdr3_aa: CASSLQGRQYF
v_call: TRBV9; clone_size: few; d_call: -; j_call: TRBJ2-7; cdr3_nt: TGTGCCAGCAGCGTAGTCCCGGGTCTGGAGCAGTACTTC; cdr3_aa: CASSVVPGLEQYF
v_call: TRBV2; clone_size: -; d_call: -; j_call: TRBJ1-2; cdr3_nt: TGTGCCAGCAGTGATCGAGCGAGGATCGGCTACACCTTC; cdr3_aa: CASSDRARIGYTF
v_call: TRBV19; clone_size: once; d_call: -; j_call: TRBJ1-2; cdr3_nt: TGTGCCAGTAGTCCGGGGTCTGGCTACACCTTC; cdr3_aa: CASSPGSGYTF
v_call: TRBV19; clone_size: -; d_call: -; j_call: TRBJ2-1; cdr3_nt: TGTGCCAGTAGTATGGTGGGGACTGCCTATAATGAGCAGTTCTTC; cdr3_aa: CASSMVGTAYNEQFF
v_call: TRBV7-3; clone_size: -; d_call: TRBD2; j_call: TRBJ2-7; cdr3_nt: TGTGCCAGCAGCTTAAACAGCGGGAACGACGAGCAGTACTTC; cdr3_aa: CASSLNSGNDEQYF
v_call: TRBV11-1; clone_size: -; d_call: -; j_call: TRBJ2-7; cdr3_nt: TGTGCCAGCAGCTTCGAACTAGCTCTTACCTACGAGCAGTACTTC; cdr3_aa: CASSFELALTYEQYF
v_call: TRBV5-4; clone_size: -; d_call: TRBD1; j_call: TRBJ1-2; cdr3_nt: TGTGCCAGCAGCTCCGGACCTACCTATTTCCGGGACAGGGGGCCTGGCTACACCTTC; cdr3_aa: CASSSGPTYFRDRGPGYTF
v_call: TRBV11-2; clone_size: -; d_call: TRBD1; j_call: TRBJ2-7; cdr3_nt: TGTGCCAGCAGCTTCGGCAGGGGGTACGAGCAGTACTTC; cdr3_aa: CASSFGRGYEQYF
v_call: TRBV6-5; clone_size: -; d_call: -; j_call: TRBJ2-1; cdr3_nt: TGTGCCAGCCGGACAAGCTTCTACAATGAGCAGTTCTTC; cdr3_aa: CASRTSFYNEQFF
v_call: TRBV10-2; clone_size: once; d_call: TRBD2; j_call: TRBJ2-7; cdr3_nt: TGCGCCAGCATCAGCGGGAGTGGCGAGCAGTACTTC; cdr3_aa: CASISGSGEQYF
v_call: TRBV19; clone_size: few; d_call: -; j_call: TRBJ2-1; cdr3_nt: TGTGCCAGTAGTATTTGGCGGGGATTGAACAATGAGCAGTTCTTC; cdr3_aa: CASSIWRGLNNEQFF
v_call: TRBV4-2; clone_size: once; d_call: -; j_call: TRBJ2-3; cdr3_nt: TGTGCCAGCAGCCAAGTAACAGATACGCAGTATTTT; cdr3_aa: CASSQVTDTQYF
v_call: TRBV5-4; clone_size: -; d_call: TRBD2; j_call: TRBJ2-1; cdr3_nt: TGTGCCAGCAGCTTGGGGCTAGCGGGACAACCCTACAATGAGCAGTTCTTC; cdr3_aa: CASSLGLAGQPYNEQFF
v_call: TRBV5-6; clone_size: -; d_call: -; j_call: TRBJ2-5; cdr3_nt: TGTGCCAGCAGCTTGGATCAGGTTGGGACCCAGTACTTC; cdr3_aa: CASSLDQVGTQYF
v_call: TRBV5-1; clone_size: -; d_call: TRBD2; j_call: TRBJ2-1; cdr3_nt: TGCGCCAGCAGCTCGAATCTAGCGGGCTACAATGAGCAGTTCTTC; cdr3_aa: CASSSNLAGYNEQFF
v_call: TRBV27; clone_size: -; d_call: -; j_call: TRBJ2-2; cdr3_nt: TGTGCCAGCAGAACGGGACTCAGGGACACCGGGGAGCTGTTTTTT; cdr3_aa: CASRTGLRDTGELFF
v_call: TRBV11-3; clone_size: -; d_call: TRBD1; j_call: TRBJ2-5; cdr3_nt: TGTGCCAGCAGCTTAGGGACAGGGGGCGGCGAAGAGACCCAGTACTTC; cdr3_aa: CASSLGTGGGEETQYF
v_call: TRBV18; clone_size: -; d_call: -; j_call: TRBJ1-1; cdr3_nt: TGTGCCAGCTCACCCTTAACAGGCAACACTGAAGCTTTCTTT; cdr3_aa: CASSPLTGNTEAFF